This T cell receptor beta chain came from a study of OX40 agonist ivuxolimab in advanced cancers. Regarding the complete study: Ivuxolimab was a fully human IgG2 agonistic monoclonal antibody targeting the costimulatory receptor OX40 (CD134). Intravenous ivuxolimab was administered to patients every 2 weeks at six dose levels: 0.01, 0.1, 0.3, 1.5, 3 and 10 mg/kg. Of the roughly 51 patients in dose escalation, some 20 had hepatocellular carcinoma, around 15 had melanoma, 9 had renal cell carcinoma and 9 had head and neck cancer. The dose-escalation cohort was about 83% male with a mean age of about 54 years, ranging from roughly 20 to 80. Prior anti-PD-1, anti-PD-L1 or anti-CTLA-4 therapy was permitted, and 40% to 50% of dose-escalation patients had received checkpoint inhibitors. Three dose-escalation patients achieved partial responses, one with hepatocellular carcinoma and two with cutaneous melanoma. Peripheral TCRbeta sequencing aimed to test whether ivuxolimab altered TCR sequence diversity and caused clonal T-cell expansion. The paper describes the monotherapy dose-escalation part (N of about 52 patients) of the phase I trial of ivuxolimab.

V has 2 bases trimmed and J has 9 bases trimmed; junction bases matching no gene number 6. CDR1 MDHEN and CDR2 SYDVKM are derived from the germline V gene. Including cysteine and phenylalanine, the CDR3 has 14 amino acids. Only the CDR3 portion is preserved as DNA: 42 bases, with reading frame beginning at the first base. Comments on this clone: What antigen it recognizes has not been identified. There are no base qualities to consult, and no much larger clone falls within one base.

The trial excluded patients who had a history of autoimmune disease or who were on systemic immunosuppression. In every dose cohort, peripheral blood was drawn for TCR sequencing at baseline, cycle 4 day 1, and cycle 7 day 1. The samples were drawn from a first-in-human, open-label, multicenter phase I dose-escalation trial of ivuxolimab. Adults with locally advanced or metastatic melanoma, renal cell, hepatocellular, or head and neck squamous cell carcinoma were enrolled in the trial. CD4+ and CD8+ T cells were sorted separately from peripheral blood before TCR sequencing. Genomic DNA was isolated from the sorted cells so that the TCRbeta CDR3 region could be sequenced. The immunoSEQ Assay was used to sequence the TCRbeta CDR3 regions. Here the immuneACCESS table is served through TCRdb, limited to in-frame sequences with V and J called. Missing clones are a known gap in these copies; in checked studies unresolved V genes cover under half, and the rest lacks a known reason. Here the sample has about 91,000 clones; 80% to 90% occur a single time. The ten largest clones capture 1% to 1.3% of the sample.

Paper-wide results and their limitations: Low levels of normalized T-cell clonal expansion were also seen in some patients who did not respond. After ivuxolimab, CD8+ T cells had more expanded clones than CD4+ T cells on average. At doses from 0.1 to 3.0 mg/kg, clonal expansion was seen in both CD4+ and CD8+ blood T cells between baseline and week 6. The antigen specificity of the peripheral T cells that underwent clonal expansion was not determined. Partial responders in the 0.1-3.0 mg/kg groups had among the lowest normalized peripheral clonal expansion, especially among CD8+ T cells.

The sample was CD4+ or CD8+ T cells sorted from blood, taken in a trial of the OX40 agonist ivuxolimab. The sequence is built from TRBV28 and TRBJ2-4; 8 of the junction bases match TRBD1. The receptor was isolated from an adult with an advanced solid tumor such as melanoma, head and neck, liver or kidney cancer. The DNA is as follows: TGTGCCAGCAGTTTAGGGCAGGGGGCAGGCATTCAGTACTTC. This codes for CASSLGQGAGIQYF.